This entry lists 7 T cell receptor beta chains sequenced from one sample in a study of immune heterogeneity within non-small cell lung tumors. As template, the study used bulk tumor genomic DNA at 550 to 700 ng per sample. Each primary tumor yielded several biopsies, collected far apart from one another at surgery. Curative operations were performed on patients who had untreated, newly diagnosed non-small cell lung cancer. In a multiplex PCR, 32 V and 13 J primers amplified TCR beta CDR3. TCRdb called the multiplex PCR reads again in MiXCR, with one record for every CDR3 protein. The data show approximately 6,000 distinct CDR3 sequences, with roughly 22% seen just once and around 16% held by the top ten. The specimen was lung tumor tissue. All receptors derive from a man in his sixties with non-small cell lung cancer.

A note on this clonotype: A read error may explain this, as a much larger clone is one base away. The CDR3 DNA is TGTGTCTGGAGGGTACAGGGGACAGATACGCAGTATTTT. Residues: CVWRVQGTDTQYF. The genes are TRBV30 and TRBJ2-3; tentative D call: TRBD1 (7 bases). The CDR3 is 13 residues long. Germline CDR1 reads GTSNPN; CDR2 reads SVGIG (reference sequence).

For this clonotype: A read error may explain this, as a much larger clone is one base away. The V call is TRBV5-1, the J call TRBJ1-6; unclear D gene. This CDR3 contains 14 residues. Germline V lookup: CDR1 SGHRS, CDR2 YFSETQ. Here the CDR3 reads CASSLDRSNSHLHF. The DNA of the CDR3 is TGCGCCAGCAGCTTGGACAGATCAAATTCACACCTCCACTTT.

This clonotype was seen at least ten times. The V call is TRBV12-3 or TRBV12-4, the J call TRBJ1-4, with D perhaps TRBD1 (5 bases). V was clipped by 8 bases and J by 0 bases, with 10 bases between them. The CDR3 length is 14 residues. The DNA of the CDR3 is TGTGCCAGCCGCGGGGGGACAACTAATGAAAAACTGTTTTTT. Residues: CASRGGTTNEKLFF.

This clonotype was detected a few times. A much larger clone lies a single base off, so this may be a read error. The conserved phenylalanine or tryptophan is not found at the CDR3 terminus, so this likely reflects a read error. The chain uses TRBV3-1 and TRBJ1-1; possible D gene TRBD1, 5 bases. Trimming removed 10 bases at V and 7 bases at J, with 16 bases between. Germline V gene lookup returns CDR1 LGHDT and CDR2 YNNKEL (reference sequence). The CDR3 has 12 residues. In DNA form, the CDR3 reads TGTGCCACCGTAGACAGTATGGGTGAAGCTTTCTCT. Translated: CATVDSMGEAFS.

This clonotype was counted many times. The chain combines TRBV7-2 with TRBJ2-1, with D unclear. The V end lost 6 bases, the J end lost 8 bases, and 8 bases lay between the germline ends. The CDR3 covers 11 residues. Germline-derived CDR1 and CDR2 are SGHTA and FQGNSA. CDR3 DNA: TGTGCCAGCAGTCTATTGGATGAGCAGTTCTTC. Encoded protein: CASSLLDEQFF.

This clonotype is labeled medium-sized. V and J are TRBV7-2 and TRBJ2-1; 10 nucleotides line up with TRBD2. The CDR3 has 15 residues. Germline trimming cut 1 base from V and 5 bases from J; bases unmatched to any gene: 2. Germline-derived CDR1 and CDR2 are SGHTA and FQGNSA. The CDR3 DNA reads as TGTGCCAGCAGCTTAGGTAGCGGGAGGAACAATGAGCAGTTCTTC. It codes for CASSLGSGRNNEQFF.

The table lists this clonotype with many counts. The V and J genes are TRBV30 and TRBJ1-1; possibly TRBD1 for D (5 bases). Germline CDR1 and CDR2: GTSNPN and SVGIG (reference sequence). The CDR3 spans 13 residues. Trimming took 5 bases from V and 2 from J, leaving 12 bases between them. The CDR3 protein is CAWEAGPNTEAFF. CDR3 DNA sequence: TGTGCCTGGGAGGCAGGGCCTAACACTGAAGCTTTCTTT.